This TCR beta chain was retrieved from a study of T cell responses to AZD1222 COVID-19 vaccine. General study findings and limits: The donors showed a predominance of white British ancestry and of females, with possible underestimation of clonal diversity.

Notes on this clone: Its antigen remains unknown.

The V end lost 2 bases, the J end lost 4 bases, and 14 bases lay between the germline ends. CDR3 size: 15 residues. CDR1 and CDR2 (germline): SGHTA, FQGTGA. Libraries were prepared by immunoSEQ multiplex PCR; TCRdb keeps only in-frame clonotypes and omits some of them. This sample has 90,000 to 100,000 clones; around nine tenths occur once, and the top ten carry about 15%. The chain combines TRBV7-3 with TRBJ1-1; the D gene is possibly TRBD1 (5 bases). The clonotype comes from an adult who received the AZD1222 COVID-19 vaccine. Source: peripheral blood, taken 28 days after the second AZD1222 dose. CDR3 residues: CASSLRGSGGTEAFF. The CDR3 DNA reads TGTGCCAGCAGCTTACGGGGCAGCGGAGGCACTGAAGCTTTCTTT.